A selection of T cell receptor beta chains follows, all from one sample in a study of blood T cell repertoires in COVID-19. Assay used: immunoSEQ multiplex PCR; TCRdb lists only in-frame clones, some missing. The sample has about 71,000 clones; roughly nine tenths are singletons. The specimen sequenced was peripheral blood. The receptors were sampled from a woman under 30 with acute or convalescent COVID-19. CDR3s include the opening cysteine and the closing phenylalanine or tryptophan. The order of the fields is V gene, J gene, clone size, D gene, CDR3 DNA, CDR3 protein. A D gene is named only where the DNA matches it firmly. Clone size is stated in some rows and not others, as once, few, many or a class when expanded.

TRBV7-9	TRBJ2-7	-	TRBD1	TGTGCCAGCAGCTCACCGGGACAGGGAAGCGAGCAGTACTTC	CASSSPGQGSEQYF
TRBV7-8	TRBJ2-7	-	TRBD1	TGTGCCAGCAGCCCAAACAGGGGCCCAACCTACGAGCAGTACTTC	CASSPNRGPTYEQYF
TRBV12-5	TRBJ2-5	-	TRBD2	TGTGCTAGTGGTTTGCAGGGCGGGGGTTCTCCTTCGACCCAAGAGACCCAGTACTTC	CASGLQGGGSPSTQETQYF
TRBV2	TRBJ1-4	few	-	TGTGCCAGCAGTCGGGGGTCGGAAAAACTGTTTTTT	CASSRGSEKLFF
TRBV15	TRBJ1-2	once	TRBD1	TGTGCCACCAGCACGAAAGGGGGCGGTGGCTACACCTTC	CATSTKGGGGYTF
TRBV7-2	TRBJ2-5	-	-	TGTGCCAGCAGCTCAGCAGCGGCCGTCTCTGGGACCCAGTACTTC	CASSSAAAVSGTQYF
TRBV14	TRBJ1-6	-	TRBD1	TGTGCCAGCAGCCAAGCTAGGGACAGACTTAGACCCTATAATTCACCCCTCCACTTT	CASSQARDRLRPYNSPLHF
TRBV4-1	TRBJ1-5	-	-	TGCGCCAGCAGCCACGACTATAGTCAGCCCCAGCATTTT	CASSHDYSQPQHF
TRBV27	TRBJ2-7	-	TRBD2	TGTGCCAGCAGTTTGACTAGCGGTTCCTACGAGCAGTACTTC	CASSLTSGSYEQYF
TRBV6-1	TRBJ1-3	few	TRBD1	TGTGCCAGCAGTGAAAGGACAGGGAGGGGAAACACCATATATTTT	CASSERTGRGNTIYF
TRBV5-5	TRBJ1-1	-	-	TGTGCCAGCAGCTACTCCTCAGGGGCCCCTGAAGCTTTCTTT	CASSYSSGAPEAFF
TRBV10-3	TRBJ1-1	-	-	TGTGCCATCAGGGGGGGGGAGAACACTGAAGCTTTCTTT	CAIRGGENTEAFF
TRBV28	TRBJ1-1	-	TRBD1	TGTGCCAGCAGTTCAGGGGGACAGATGAACACTGAAGCTTTCTTT	CASSSGGQMNTEAFF
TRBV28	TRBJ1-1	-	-	TGTGCCAGCAGTTTAGCAAATACAGGGAACACTGAAGCTTTCTTT	CASSLANTGNTEAFF
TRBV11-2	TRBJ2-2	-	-	TGTGCCAGCAGCTTAGGCCCGGAGCAGCCCGCGAACACCGGGGAGCTGTTTTTT	CASSLGPEQPANTGELFF
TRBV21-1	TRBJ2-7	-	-	TGTGCCAGCAGCAAAGTTACACAGATATGGAGGGACGGAAACTACGAGCAGTACTTC	CASSKVTQIWRDGNYEQYF
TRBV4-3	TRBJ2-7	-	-	TGCGCCAGCAGCCAAGAGGCCACGGGGGTTATCTACGAGCAGTACTTC	CASSQEATGVIYEQYF
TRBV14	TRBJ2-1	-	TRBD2	TGTGCCAGCAGCCTCGGAGGCGGGAGCTCCTACAATGAGCAGTTCTTC	CASSLGGGSSYNEQFF
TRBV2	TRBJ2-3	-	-	TGTGCCAGCACTCTGGGGGGAGATACGCAGTATTTT	CASTLGGDTQYF
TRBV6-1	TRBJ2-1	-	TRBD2	TGTGCCAGCAGTGATCAACCGGGACTAGCGGGAGTAAAGTACAATGAGCAGTTCTTC	CASSDQPGLAGVKYNEQFF
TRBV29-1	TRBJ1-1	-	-	TGCAGCGTTGCAAAGGAGTTGAACACTGAAGCTTTCTTT	CSVAKELNTEAFF
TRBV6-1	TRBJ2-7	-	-	TGTGCCAGCAGTGAGAACTCACGGGAGTACTTC	CASSENSREYF
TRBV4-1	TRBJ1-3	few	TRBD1	TGCGCCAGCAGCCGCCGGGACAGCTCTGGAAACACCATATATTTT	CASSRRDSSGNTIYF
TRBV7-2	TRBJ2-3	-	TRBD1	TGTGCCAGCAGCTTAGACTATGGACAGGGGACGATCACAGATACGCAGTATTTT	CASSLDYGQGTITDTQYF
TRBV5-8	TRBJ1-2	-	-	TGTGCCAGCAGCTTGCCCCTCGGTTTCAATGGCTACACCTTC	CASSLPLGFNGYTF
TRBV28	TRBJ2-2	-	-	TGTGCCAGCAGTTTTGTGAGAACCGGGGAGCTGTTTTTT	CASSFVRTGELFF
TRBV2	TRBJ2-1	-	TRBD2	TGCGCCAGCAGGGGGATAGGGCTAGCGGGGGGCTCGACCTCCTACAATGAGCAGTTCTTC	CASRGIGLAGGSTSYNEQFF